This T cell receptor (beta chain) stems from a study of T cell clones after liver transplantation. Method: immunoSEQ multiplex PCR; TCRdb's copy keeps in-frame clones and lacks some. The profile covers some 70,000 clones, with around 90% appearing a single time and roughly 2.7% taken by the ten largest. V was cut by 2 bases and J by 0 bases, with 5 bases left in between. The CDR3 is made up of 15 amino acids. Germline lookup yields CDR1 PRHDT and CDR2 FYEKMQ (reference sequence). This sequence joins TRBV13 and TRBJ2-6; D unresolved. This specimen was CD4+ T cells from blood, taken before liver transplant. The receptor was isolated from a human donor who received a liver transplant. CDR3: CASSLPDSGANVLTF. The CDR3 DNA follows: TGTGCCAGCAGCTTACCAGACTCTGGGGCCAACGTCCTGACTTTC.